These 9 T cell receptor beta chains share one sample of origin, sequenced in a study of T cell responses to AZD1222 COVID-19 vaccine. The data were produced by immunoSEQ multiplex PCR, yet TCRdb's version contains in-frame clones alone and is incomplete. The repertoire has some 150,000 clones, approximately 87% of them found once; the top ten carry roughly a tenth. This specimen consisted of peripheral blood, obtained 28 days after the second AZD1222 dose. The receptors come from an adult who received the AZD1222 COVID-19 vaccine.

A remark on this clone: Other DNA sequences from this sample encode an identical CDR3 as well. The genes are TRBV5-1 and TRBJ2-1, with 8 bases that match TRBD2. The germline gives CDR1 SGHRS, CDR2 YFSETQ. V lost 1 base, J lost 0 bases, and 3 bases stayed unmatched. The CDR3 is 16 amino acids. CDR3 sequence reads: CASSLRGGSSYNEQFF. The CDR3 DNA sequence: TGCGCCAGCAGCTTGCGGGGGGGAAGCTCCTACAATGAGCAGTTCTTC. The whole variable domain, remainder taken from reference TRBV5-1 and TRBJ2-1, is KAGVTQTPRYLIKTRGQQVTLSCSPISGHRSVSWYQQTPGQGLQFLFEYFSETQRNKGNFPGRFSGRQFSNSRSEMNVSTLELGDSALYLCASSLRGGSSYNEQFFGPGTRLTVL.

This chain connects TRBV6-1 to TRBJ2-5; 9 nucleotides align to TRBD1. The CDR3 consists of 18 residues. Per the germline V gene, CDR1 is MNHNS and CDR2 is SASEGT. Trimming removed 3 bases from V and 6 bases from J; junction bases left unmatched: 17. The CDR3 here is CASSDESSGQGWKKTQYF. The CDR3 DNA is TGTGCCAGCAGTGATGAATCTTCGGGACAGGGTTGGAAAAAGACCCAGTACTTC.

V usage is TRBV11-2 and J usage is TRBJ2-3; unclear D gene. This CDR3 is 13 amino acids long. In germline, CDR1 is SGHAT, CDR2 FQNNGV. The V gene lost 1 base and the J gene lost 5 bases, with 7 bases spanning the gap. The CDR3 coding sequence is TGTGCCAGCAGCTTAGGGGTAGGAGATACGCAGTATTTT. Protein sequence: CASSLGVGDTQYF.

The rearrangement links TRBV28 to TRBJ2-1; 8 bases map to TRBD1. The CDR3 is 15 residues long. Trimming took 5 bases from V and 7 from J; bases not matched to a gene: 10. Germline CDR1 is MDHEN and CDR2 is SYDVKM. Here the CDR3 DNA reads TGTGCCAGCAGTCCCGACAGGGGTCGTCGAAATGAGCAGTTCTTC. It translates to CASSPDRGRRNEQFF.

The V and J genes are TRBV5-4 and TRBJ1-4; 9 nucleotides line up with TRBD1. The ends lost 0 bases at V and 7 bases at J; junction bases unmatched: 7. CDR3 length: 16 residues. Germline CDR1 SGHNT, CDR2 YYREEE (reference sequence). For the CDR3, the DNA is TGTGCCAGCAGCTTGGCCCGGGACAGGGTTCCTGAAAAACTGTTTTTT. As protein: CASSLARDRVPEKLFF.

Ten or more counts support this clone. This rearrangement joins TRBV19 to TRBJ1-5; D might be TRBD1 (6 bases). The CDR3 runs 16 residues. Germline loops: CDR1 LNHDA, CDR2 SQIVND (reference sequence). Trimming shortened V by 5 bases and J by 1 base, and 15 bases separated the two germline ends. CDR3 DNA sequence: TGTGCCAGTAGTCCCAAACAAGGGGGGAGCAATCAGCCCCAGCATTTT. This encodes CASSPKQGGSNQPQHF. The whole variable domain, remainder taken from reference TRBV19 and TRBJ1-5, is DGGITQSPKYLFRKEGQNVTLSCEQNLNHDAMYWYRQDPGQGLRLIYYSQIVNDFQKGDIAEGYSVSREKKESFPLTVTSAQKNPTAFYLCASSPKQGGSNQPQHFGDGTRLSIL.

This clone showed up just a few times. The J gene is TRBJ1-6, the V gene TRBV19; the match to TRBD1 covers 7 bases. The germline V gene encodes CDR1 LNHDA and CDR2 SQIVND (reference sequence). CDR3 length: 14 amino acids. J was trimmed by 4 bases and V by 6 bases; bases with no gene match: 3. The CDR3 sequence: CASRGTAYNSPLHF. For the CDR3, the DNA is TGTGCCAGTAGGGGGACAGCGTATAATTCACCCCTCCACTTT.

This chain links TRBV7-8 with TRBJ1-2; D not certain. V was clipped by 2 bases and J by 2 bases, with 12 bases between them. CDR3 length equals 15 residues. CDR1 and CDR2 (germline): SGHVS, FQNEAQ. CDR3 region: CASSLQLGENYGYTF. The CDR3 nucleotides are TGTGCCAGCAGCTTACAACTTGGAGAAAACTATGGCTACACCTTC.

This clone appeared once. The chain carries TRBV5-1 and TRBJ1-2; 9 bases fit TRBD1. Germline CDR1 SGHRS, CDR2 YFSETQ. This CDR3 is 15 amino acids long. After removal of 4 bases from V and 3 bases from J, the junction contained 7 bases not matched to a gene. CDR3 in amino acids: CASSTGQGIDYGYTF. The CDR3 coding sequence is TGCGCCAGCAGCACCGGACAGGGGATTGACTATGGCTACACCTTC.